This TCR beta chain was found in a study of regulatory T cells in long-lasting Graves disease. TCR beta libraries were built with iRepertoire HTBI primers and Arm-PCR of CDR3 regions. MiXCR, run by TCRdb on the multiplex PCR reads, gives a single entry per CDR3 protein. This sample has 500,000 or so distinct CDR3 sequences, with roughly 15% found just once. Per germline, CDR1 LNHDA and CDR2 SQIVND (reference sequence). The CDR3 has 15 amino acids. The ends lost 5 bases at V and 3 bases at J; junction bases unmatched: 4. Time point specified: newly diagnosed GD, antithyroid drugs for less than 3 months. Extracted PBMC RNA gave rise to the TCR library. This same sample was also part of a study on T cells in Graves' hyperthyroidism and ophthalmopathy.

The sequence derives from a woman between 45 and 60 years old with Graves disease. The chain employs TRBV19 and TRBJ2-2, with 9 bases identical to TRBD1. Sequenced material: peripheral blood mononuclear cells (PBMCs), taken at new diagnosis, from a patient treated with antithyroid drugs. CDR3 DNA: TGTGCCAGTAGTCAAGGGACAGGGCACACCGGGGAGCTGTTTTTT. Encoded protein: CASSQGTGHTGELFF. Full variable domain (rest looked up from reference TRBV19 and TRBJ2-2): DGGITQSPKYLFRKEGQNVTLSCEQNLNHDAMYWYRQDPGQGLRLIYYSQIVNDFQKGDIAEGYSVSREKKESFPLTVTSAQKNPTAFYLCASSQGTGHTGELFFGEGSRLTVL.